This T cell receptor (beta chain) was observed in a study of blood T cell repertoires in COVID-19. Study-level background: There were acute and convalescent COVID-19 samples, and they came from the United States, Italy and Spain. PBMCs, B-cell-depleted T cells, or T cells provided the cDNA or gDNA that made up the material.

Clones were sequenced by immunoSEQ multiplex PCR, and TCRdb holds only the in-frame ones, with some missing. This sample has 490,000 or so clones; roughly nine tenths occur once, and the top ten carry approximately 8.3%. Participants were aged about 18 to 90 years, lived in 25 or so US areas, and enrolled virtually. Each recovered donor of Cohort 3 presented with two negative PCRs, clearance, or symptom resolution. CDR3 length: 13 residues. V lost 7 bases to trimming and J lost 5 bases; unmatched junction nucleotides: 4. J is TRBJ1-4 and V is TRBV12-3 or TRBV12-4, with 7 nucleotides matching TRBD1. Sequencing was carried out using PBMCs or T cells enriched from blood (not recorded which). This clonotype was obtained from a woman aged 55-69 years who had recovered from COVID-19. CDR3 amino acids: CASMRGQNEKLFF. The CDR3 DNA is TGTGCCAGCATGCGGGGACAGAATGAAAAACTGTTTTTT.